This is a list of T cell receptor beta chains from one sample in a study of shared clonotypes between healthy human individuals. Libraries were prepared by immunoSEQ multiplex PCR; TCRdb keeps only in-frame clonotypes and omits some of them. The table has 2,100,000 or so clones, under 97% seen once. The sample comprised naive CD4+ T cells sorted from blood. Receptors were obtained from a man aged 18 to 29 in good health. Each CDR3 is given with its conserved first and last residue. The D gene is left open where the match is weak. Clone sizes are given selectively: once, few, many, or a class where the clone is expanded.

>TRBJ1-2|.|TRBD1|TRBV19
CATLGPGQGDYGYTF
TGTGCCACTCTAGGTCCCGGGCAGGGGGACTATGGCTACACCTTC
>TRBJ2-3|.|.|TRBV30
CAWSVTRDTQYF
TGTGCCTGGAGCGTTACTAGAGATACGCAGTATTTT
>TRBJ2-1|.|.|TRBV2
CASSADIGGIEQFF
TGTGCCAGCAGTGCTGATATCGGAGGTATCGAGCAGTTCTTC
>TRBJ1-1|.|TRBD1|TRBV7-9
CASSLGGTGGFTEAFF
TGTGCCAGCAGCTTAGGAGGGACAGGGGGCTTTACTGAAGCTTTCTTT
>TRBJ2-7|once|TRBD2|TRBV11-2
CASSRGLAGNEQYF
TGTGCCAGCAGCCGGGGACTAGCGGGAAACGAGCAGTACTTC
>TRBJ2-5|once|.|TRBV10-1
CASSESGKQETQYF
TGCGCCAGCAGTGAGTCTGGGAAACAAGAGACCCAGTACTTC
>TRBJ1-2|.|TRBD1|TRBV18
CASSPTGLGYTF
TGTGCCAGCTCACCGACAGGGCTGGGCTACACCTTC
>TRBJ2-7|.|.|TRBV19
CASSIVPGDTYEQYF
TGTGCCAGTAGTATAGTGCCAGGGGATACCTACGAGCAGTACTTC
>TRBJ1-2|once|TRBD1|TRBV7-2
CASSLVVQGESGYTF
TGTGCCAGCAGCTTAGTCGTCCAGGGGGAGAGTGGCTACACCTTC
>TRBJ2-1|.|.|TRBV6-5
CASSREDSAEQFF
TGTGCCAGCAGCCGGGAAGACAGTGCCGAGCAGTTCTTC
>TRBJ1-2|.|.|TRBV6-5
CASSYSTDHYGYTF
TGTGCCAGCAGTTACTCGACAGATCACTATGGCTACACCTTC
>TRBJ2-2|.|.|TRBV27
CASSSLNAGELFF
TGTGCCAGCAGTTCACTAAACGCCGGGGAGCTGTTTTTT
>TRBJ1-6|.|TRBD1|TRBV28
CASGTRDRANSPLHF
TGTGCCAGTGGGACCCGGGACAGGGCGAATTCACCCCTCCACTTT
>TRBJ2-4|.|.|TRBV5-1
CASSLVPGDKNIQYF
TGCGCCAGCAGCTTGGTGCCCGGGGACAAAAACATTCAGTACTTC
>TRBJ1-3|.|.|TRBV6-6
CASSYSSGLLGYF
TGTGCCAGCAGTTACTCGTCAGGTCTCCTCGGATATTTT
>TRBJ1-5|.|.|TRBV18
CASSLRTDSNQPQHF
TGTGCCAGCTCACTTCGGACAGATAGCAATCAGCCCCAGCATTTT
>TRBJ1-1|.|.|TRBV27
CASSPDRDLITEAFF
TGTGCCAGCAGCCCAGACCGGGACCTGATCACTGAAGCTTTCTTT
>TRBJ1-4|once|TRBD1|TRBV5-1
CASSLAGQGDEKLFF
TGCGCCAGCAGCTTGGCCGGACAGGGGGATGAAAAACTGTTTTTT
>TRBJ1-1|.|TRBD1|TRBV30
CAWRQGADTEAFF
TGTGCCTGGAGACAGGGGGCGGACACTGAAGCTTTCTTT
>TRBJ2-5|.|.|TRBV18
CASSPLSDETQYF
TGTGCCAGCTCACCCCTCTCCGACGAGACCCAGTACTTC
>TRBJ2-2|once|.|TRBV18
CASSPGVLTGELFF
TGTGCCAGCTCACCCGGAGTTTTGACCGGGGAGCTGTTTTTT
>TRBJ2-7|.|.|TRBV6-1
CASSNGTPQYEQYF
TGTGCCAGCAGTAACGGGACACCACAATACGAGCAGTACTTC
>TRBJ2-1|.|.|TRBV4-1
CASSQRPGVLGNEQFF
TGCGCCAGCAGCCAACGGCCAGGCGTTCTGGGCAATGAGCAGTTCTTC
>TRBJ2-2|.|TRBD2|TRBV6-6
CASSYSGLANTGELFF
TGTGCCAGCAGTTACTCGGGACTAGCGAATACCGGGGAGCTGTTTTTT
>TRBJ2-7|.|TRBD1|TRBV28
CASSRPGQGVYEQYF
TGTGCCAGCAGCCGGCCGGGACAGGGGGTCTACGAGCAGTACTTC
>TRBJ1-3|.|TRBD1|TRBV5-4
CASSLDRGGNTIYF
TGTGCCAGCAGCTTGGACAGGGGAGGAAACACCATATATTTT
>TRBJ2-5|once|.|TRBV6-1
CASSPRTDRKETQYF
TGTGCCAGCAGTCCCAGGACAGATCGAAAAGAGACCCAGTACTTC
>TRBJ2-5|.|.|TRBV30
CAWTNLVAQETQYF
TGTGCCTGGACTAACTTAGTAGCGCAAGAGACCCAGTACTTC
>TRBJ2-7|.|.|TRBV28
CASSPGAGVYEQYF
TGTGCCAGCAGCCCTGGGGCAGGAGTCTACGAGCAGTACTTC
>TRBJ2-7|.|.|TRBV6-1
CASSGRRAYEQYF
TGTGCCAGCAGTGGGAGACGAGCCTACGAGCAGTACTTC
>TRBJ1-5|.|.|TRBV7-2
CASSLGHSNQPQHF
TGTGCCAGCAGCTTGGGACACAGCAATCAGCCCCAGCATTTT
>TRBJ2-7|.|TRBD2|TRBV7-8
CASSLRGRGSGRDEQYF
TGTGCCAGCAGCTTAAGGGGCCGGGGTAGCGGGAGAGACGAGCAGTACTTC
>TRBJ1-5|.|.|TRBV7-8
CASSLRALGGSSNQPQHF
TGTGCCAGCAGCTTAAGGGCCCTGGGAGGGAGCAGCAATCAGCCCCAGCATTTT
>TRBJ2-3|.|TRBD1|TRBV7-9
CASSSPTGFADTQYF
TGTGCCAGCAGCTCACCGACAGGGTTTGCAGATACGCAGTATTTT
>TRBJ1-1|.|.|TRBV29-1
CSVRFLGGLTEAFF
TGCAGCGTTCGATTCCTAGGGGGGTTAACTGAAGCTTTCTTT
>TRBJ1-4|.|TRBD1|TRBV4-3
CASSQAAGGEKLFF
TGCGCCAGCAGCCAAGCGGCAGGGGGGGAAAAACTGTTTTTT
>TRBJ1-1|.|TRBD1|TRBV6-6
CASSYSDRVLNTEAFF
TGTGCCAGCAGTTACTCCGACAGGGTCTTGAACACTGAAGCTTTCTTT
>TRBJ1-5|.|.|TRBV5-4
CASSINQGDQPQHF
TGTGCCAGCAGCATAAACCAGGGAGATCAGCCCCAGCATTTT
>TRBJ2-7|.|.|TRBV5-6
CASSGATYSYEQYF
TGTGCCAGCAGTGGGGCCACCTACTCCTACGAGCAGTACTTC
>TRBJ2-2|.|TRBD2|TRBV5-6
CASSLSGSDTGELFF
TGTGCCAGCAGCTTGAGCGGGAGTGACACCGGGGAGCTGTTTTTT
>TRBJ2-7|.|TRBD2|TRBV28
CASSLSPAGGYEQYF
TGTGCCAGCAGTTTATCCCCGGCGGGAGGCTACGAGCAGTACTTC
>TRBJ1-1|.|TRBD1|TRBV11-2
CASSSDRGPEAFF
TGTGCCAGCAGCTCTGACAGGGGGCCTGAAGCTTTCTTT
>TRBJ2-7|.|TRBD1|TRBV9
CASSVTGATSYEQYF
TGTGCCAGCAGCGTAACAGGGGCCACCTCCTACGAGCAGTACTTC
>TRBJ2-1|.|.|TRBV2
CASSSDTRGSEQFF
TGTGCCAGCAGTTCAGACACTCGGGGGAGTGAGCAGTTCTTC
>TRBJ1-2|.|.|TRBV15
CATSRERQGNGYTF
TGTGCCACCAGCAGAGAGCGGCAGGGCAATGGCTACACCTTC
>TRBJ2-1|.|.|TRBV6-6
CASRPVGVREQFF
TGTGCCAGCAGACCCGTGGGGGTGCGTGAGCAGTTCTTC
>TRBJ2-1|.|.|TRBV10-1
CASSEGASVGEQFF
TGCGCCAGCAGTGAGGGGGCTAGCGTGGGTGAGCAGTTCTTC